The rows below give T cell receptor beta chains drawn from one sample of a study of response to subunit inactivated influenza vaccine. MiXCR was run by TCRdb on the RT-PCR reads, yielding one entry per CDR3 protein. The repertoire consists of 500,000 to 600,000 distinct CDR3 sequences, with about 17% occurring once and the leading ten covering less than 4%. The input for sequencing was CD4+ T cells sorted from PBMCs, taken around 25 months after vaccination. These receptors were obtained from a man between 50 and 70 years old who received an inactivated influenza vaccine. The conserved cysteine and the conserved F or W are not part of the CDR3 here. Clone size appears in some rows only: once, few, many, or a class for an expanded clone.

j_call | clone_size | v_call | cdr3_aa
TRBJ1-2 | many | TRBV9 | ASSTGQSSYSGYT
TRBJ2-4 | NA | TRBV28 | ASSLSRYRGEENIQY
TRBJ2-1 | few | TRBV3-1 | ASSQGRGFHNEQF
TRBJ1-4 | few | TRBV20-1 | SALDRWGKLF
TRBJ2-5 | few | TRBV7-2 | ASSLVFGVQETQY
TRBJ2-5 | once | TRBV3-1 | ASSQGGTGVLKTQY
TRBJ2-3 | NA | TRBV21-1 | ASSNEVWKDTQY
TRBJ1-5 | NA | TRBV20-1 | SARGVLADQPQH
TRBJ2-3 | NA | TRBV11-2 | ASSLVGQLSDTQY
TRBJ1-1 | few | TRBV27 | ASSLSGKNTEAF
TRBJ2-7 | NA | TRBV7-9 | ASSGRSQGFFPYEQY
TRBJ2-7 | few | TRBV10-3 | AIRGDRYEQY
TRBJ2-1 | NA | TRBV29-1 | SFKTSGRPNEQF
TRBJ2-7 | many | TRBV11-2 | ASSYHYRGSHEQY
TRBJ2-7 | few | TRBV10-3 | AISDYGLAFAYEQY
TRBJ2-1 | few | TRBV6-5 | ASRKVGDEQF
TRBJ2-5 | NA | TRBV6-1 | ASSETGIGETQY
TRBJ2-2 | NA | TRBV7-3 | ARCLSGQGFVWTGELF
TRBJ1-2 | few | TRBV20-1 | SAQTGQGNYGYT
TRBJ2-1 | few | TRBV10-3 | AISESSGAMSYNEQF
TRBJ2-3 | few | TRBV5-6 | ASSLDRTGTDTQY
TRBJ1-5 | many | TRBV20-1 | SAYDGSNQPQH
TRBJ2-7 | many | TRBV5-1 | ASSLGGQGAYEQY
TRBJ2-7 | NA | TRBV12-3/TRBV12-4 | ASSFPDRVYEQY
TRBJ2-1 | NA | TRBV20-1 | SARRTSEFQF
TRBJ2-5 | NA | TRBV20-1 | SASRGGGQETQH
TRBJ2-1 | NA | TRBV9 | ASSAGLAVYNEQF
TRBJ2-7 | NA | TRBV20-1 | SARGRPTYEQY
TRBJ2-2 | NA | TRBV6-1 | ASRDTSNTGELF
TRBJ2-7 | NA | TRBV24-1 | ATSDFGQDEQY
TRBJ2-1 | NA | TRBV24-1 | ATSDRGTGGHNEQF
TRBJ2-1 | few | TRBV4-2 | ASSQDLGSGNEQF
TRBJ2-4 | few | TRBV28 | ASRKASTTNIQY
TRBJ1-6 | few | TRBV3-1 | ASSLQGEVGSPLH
TRBJ2-1 | NA | TRBV12-3/TRBV12-4 | ASRLAGGPANEQF
TRBJ1-5 | few | TRBV6-2/TRBV6-3 | ASSYFPGTGENQPQH
TRBJ2-3 | few | TRBV7-3 | ASSLNSPGTDTQY
TRBJ2-6 | few | TRBV28 | ASNALAGKGSGANVLT
TRBJ2-7 | many | TRBV12-3/TRBV12-4 | ASSTRQGRYEQY
TRBJ1-3 | few | TRBV6-1 | ASSEAGGGNTIY
TRBJ1-1 | few | TRBV6-2/TRBV6-3 | ASSYSWEGLNEKAEAF
TRBJ1-5 | few | TRBV20-1 | SARSQGGNQPQH
TRBJ2-7 | few | TRBV25-1 | ASSETGVRIYEQY
TRBJ2-1 | NA | TRBV5-6 | ASSLMFQGRNEQF
TRBJ1-2 | NA | TRBV20-1 | SATRPGTGGASYGYT
TRBJ1-1 | few | TRBV27 | ASRATGVGTEAF